These 7 T cell receptor beta chains originate from one sample sequenced in a study of shared clonotypes between healthy human individuals. Generated by immunoSEQ multiplex PCR, the TCRdb table keeps only in-frame clones and is missing some. The table includes hundreds of thousands of clones, about 80% detected once. Specimen: memory CD4+ T cells sorted from blood. The subset: CD45RA-negative fraction. The receptors shown here come from a woman in her 30s in good health.

The rearrangement joins TRBV2 to TRBJ2-1; TRBD1 matches at 9 bases. Germline loops: CDR1 SNHLY, CDR2 FYNNEI. CDR3 length: 14 amino acids. V shed 7 bases and J 13 bases; nucleotides not matched to a gene: 14. CDR3 DNA sequence: TGTGCCAGCACACGGGACAGGGCCCTTTACCCTCAGTTCTTC. This sequence encodes CASTRDRALYPQFF.

Many counts were recorded for this clone. The V gene is TRBV7-9, the J gene TRBJ2-7; 10 nucleotides agree with TRBD1. The CDR3 is 15 amino acids. The J segment lost 5 bases and the V segment lost 4 bases, leaving 8 bases of the junction unmatched. Germline V CDR1 and CDR2: SEHNR, FQNEAQ (reference sequence). CDR3 sequence (DNA): TGTGCCAGCAGCTCGGGACAGGGGAAGTACGACGAGCAGTACTTC. It codes for CASSSGQGKYDEQYF.

The V and J genes are TRBV18 and TRBJ2-5, with D maybe TRBD1 (6 bases). CDR1 is KGHSH, CDR2 LQKENI, per germline. CDR3 length: 17 residues. Trimming cost V 3 bases and J 1 base, with 18 bases left between them. The CDR3 here is CASSPILMRQAQETQYF. The CDR3 DNA reads as TGTGCCAGCTCACCGATCTTGATGAGACAGGCCCAAGAGACCCAGTACTTC.

The V call is TRBV6-6, the J call TRBJ2-7; D is unclear. The V gene's germline CDR1 is MNHNY and CDR2 SVGAGI (reference sequence). With 4 bases removed from V and 5 bases from J, the gap between germline ends came to 9 bases. This CDR3 comprises 12 residues. The CDR3 DNA follows: TGTGCCAGCAGTTCTCCTGGTAACGAGCAGTACTTC. Protein sequence: CASSSPGNEQYF.

V gene TRBV19 combines with J gene TRBJ2-1; D gene uncertain. From germline, CDR1 is LNHDA and CDR2 SQIVND (reference sequence). This CDR3 has 15 amino acids. V lost 0 bases and J 7 bases, leaving 13 bases between the germline ends. As DNA, the CDR3 is TGTGCCAGTAGTATAGATCGGCTCGCCGGGAATGAGCAGTTCTTC. Amino acids: CASSIDRLAGNEQFF. The full variable domain, with the rest looked up from reference TRBV19 and TRBJ2-1, is DGGITQSPKYLFRKEGQNVTLSCEQNLNHDAMYWYRQDPGQGLRLIYYSQIVNDFQKGDIAEGYSVSREKKESFPLTVTSAQKNPTAFYLCASSIDRLAGNEQFFGPGTRLTVL.

The chain is built from TRBV6-5 and TRBJ2-7, with a tentative D call TRBD1 (6 bases). This CDR3 has 15 amino acids. Germline values: CDR1 MNHEY, CDR2 SVGAGI. V gave up 5 bases and J gave up 3 bases, with 17 bases separating them. CDR3 sequence reads: CASSRGTPSYYEQYF. CDR3 coding DNA: TGTGCCAGCAGTAGAGGGACACCAAGCTACTACGAGCAGTACTTC.

This chain links TRBV6-5 with TRBJ2-7; TRBD2 might be the D (6 bases). There are 16 residues in the CDR3. V lost 0 bases to trimming and J lost 6 bases, with 18 bases between them. Germline CDR1 and CDR2: MNHEY and SVGAGI. The CDR3 nucleotides read TGTGCCAGCAGTTACTCGCTTCGGACTACTAGGGCCGAGCAGTACTTC. It yields the protein CASSYSLRTTRAEQYF.